This T cell receptor (beta chain) was documented in a study of blood T cell repertoires in COVID-19. This CDR3 region has 14 residues. Germline V gene data show CDR1 as MNHEY and CDR2 as SMNVEV (reference sequence). Trimming stripped 3 bases from V and 0 bases from J, with 5 bases between. Here immunoSEQ multiplex PCR was the method, and the copy in TCRdb shows in-frame clones only, minus some. The sample has 400,000 to 500,000 clones, 85% to 90% seen once; the top ten hold roughly 1.9%. Self-reported history from a screening survey and questionnaire set each donor's cohort. Symptom resolution, clearance, or two negative PCRs marked the recovered donors of Cohort 3.

The chain links TRBV27 to TRBJ1-4; no definite D call. Sequenced input: PBMCs or T cells enriched from blood (not recorded which). The clonotype originates from a woman aged 40-49 years who had recovered from COVID-19. CDR3 loop: CASSFRSTNEKLFF. The CDR3 nucleotides are TGTGCCAGCAGTTTTCGTTCAACTAATGAAAAACTGTTTTTT.